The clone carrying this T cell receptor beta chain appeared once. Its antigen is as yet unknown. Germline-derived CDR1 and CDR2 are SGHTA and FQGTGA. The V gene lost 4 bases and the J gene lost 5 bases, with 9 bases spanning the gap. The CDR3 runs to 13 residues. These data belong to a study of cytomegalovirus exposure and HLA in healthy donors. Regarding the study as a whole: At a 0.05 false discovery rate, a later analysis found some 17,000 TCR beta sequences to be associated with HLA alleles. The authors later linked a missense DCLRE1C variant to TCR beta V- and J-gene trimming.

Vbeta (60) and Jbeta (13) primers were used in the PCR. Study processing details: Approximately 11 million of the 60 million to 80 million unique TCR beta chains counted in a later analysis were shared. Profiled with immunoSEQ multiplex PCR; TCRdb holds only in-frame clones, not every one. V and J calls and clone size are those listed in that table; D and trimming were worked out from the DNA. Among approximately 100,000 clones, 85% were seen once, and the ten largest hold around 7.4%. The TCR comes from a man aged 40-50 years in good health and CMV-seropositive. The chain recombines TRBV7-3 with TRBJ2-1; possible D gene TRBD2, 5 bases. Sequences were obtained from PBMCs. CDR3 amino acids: CASSSVRDNEQFF. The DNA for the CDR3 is TGTGCCAGCAGCTCTGTGAGGGACAATGAGCAGTTCTTC.